This T cell receptor beta chain is from a study of cytomegalovirus exposure and HLA in healthy donors. At the level of the study: Earlier sequencing of 150 million to 200 million T cells yielded 100 million to 120 million unique TCR beta sequences.

Study-level points and caveats: Later work showed greater clonal expansion in HLA-associated TCR beta chains than in equally common others. Productive status was seen about 90% or about 30% of the time for most TCR beta V segments in an earlier analysis.

CDR3 length equals 11 residues. CDR1 and CDR2 from the germline V gene are SGHTA and FQGTGA. V dropped 5 bases and J dropped 9 bases, with 8 bases sitting between them. With 60 Vbeta and 13 Jbeta primers, the PCR was carried out. Profiled with immunoSEQ multiplex PCR; TCRdb holds only in-frame clones, not every one. The sample has fewer than 200,000 clones; about four fifths are singletons. A remark on this clone: The target antigen is unknown.

Sequencing was performed on PBMCs. The V and J genes are TRBV7-3 and TRBJ2-1; D is possibly TRBD1 (5 bases). The TCR was taken from a woman aged 25 to 39 in good health and CMV-seropositive. Here the CDR3 DNA reads TGTGCCAGCAGCGAAAGGGGTGAGCAGTTCTTC. Residues: CASSERGEQFF.